The 5 T cell receptor beta chains presented below share a single source sample, sequenced in a study of cytomegalovirus exposure and HLA in healthy donors. It was with 60 Vbeta and 13 Jbeta primers that the PCR ran. The table came from immunoSEQ multiplex PCR; TCRdb's copy has only in-frame clones and leaves some out. This table has some 140,000 clones, about 82% appearing once. The specimen sequenced was PBMCs. The receptors were gathered from a man younger than 40 in good health.

The sample holds one count of this clone. J is TRBJ2-5 and V is TRBV6-5; 9 bases agree with TRBD2. The trim removed 6 bases at V and 8 bases at J, leaving 7 bases unmatched. CDR3 size: 13 residues. CDR1 is MNHEY and CDR2 is SVGAGI in the germline V gene. The CDR3 DNA follows: TGTGCCAGCAGGGGTGGTCTAGCGGGAACCCAGTACTTC. Protein sequence: CASRGGLAGTQYF.

V and J are TRBV19 and TRBJ2-3, with TRBD2 matching 8 bases. V lost 2 bases and J lost 2; bases outside the gene matches: 3. Germline values: CDR1 LNHDA, CDR2 SQIVND (reference sequence). The CDR3 is made up of 15 amino acids. The CDR3 DNA reads TGTGCCAGTAGTATATGGCGGGAGGCCACAGATACGCAGTATTTT. This codes for CASSIWREATDTQYF. The full variable domain, in which reference TRBV19 and TRBJ2-3 provide the parts outside the CDR3, is DGGITQSPKYLFRKEGQNVTLSCEQNLNHDAMYWYRQDPGQGLRLIYYSQIVNDFQKGDIAEGYSVSREKKESFPLTVTSAQKNPTAFYLCASSIWREATDTQYFGPGTRLTVL.

The chain combines TRBV4-3 with TRBJ2-1; 7 bases are shared with TRBD2. V was clipped by 3 bases and J by 13 bases; unmatched bases: 6. The CDR3 runs 12 residues. Germline CDR1 is LGHNA and CDR2 is YSLEER. The CDR3 spells CASSHPGGLQFF. In DNA, the CDR3 is TGCGCCAGCAGCCATCCGGGGGGACTTCAGTTCTTC.

This sequence joins TRBV10-3 and TRBJ2-7; 11 bases fit TRBD1. CDR1 is ENHRY, CDR2 SYGVKD, per germline. The CDR3 runs to 16 residues. The V gene end was trimmed by 8 bases and the J gene end by 2 bases; junction bases not matched to a gene: 11. The CDR3 sequence is CAIAESPGQGAYEQYF. The CDR3 DNA sequence: TGTGCCATCGCGGAAAGTCCGGGACAGGGGGCCTACGAGCAGTACTTC.

V and J are TRBV5-1 and TRBJ2-1, with 9 bases matching TRBD1. CDR1 is SGHRS and CDR2 is YFSETQ in the germline V gene. CDR3 length: 13 residues. V trimming: 4 bases; J trimming: 9 bases; junction bases outside the gene matches: 5. CDR3 loop: CASSPSTGGEQFF. The DNA for the CDR3 is TGCGCCAGCAGCCCGTCGACAGGGGGTGAGCAGTTCTTC.